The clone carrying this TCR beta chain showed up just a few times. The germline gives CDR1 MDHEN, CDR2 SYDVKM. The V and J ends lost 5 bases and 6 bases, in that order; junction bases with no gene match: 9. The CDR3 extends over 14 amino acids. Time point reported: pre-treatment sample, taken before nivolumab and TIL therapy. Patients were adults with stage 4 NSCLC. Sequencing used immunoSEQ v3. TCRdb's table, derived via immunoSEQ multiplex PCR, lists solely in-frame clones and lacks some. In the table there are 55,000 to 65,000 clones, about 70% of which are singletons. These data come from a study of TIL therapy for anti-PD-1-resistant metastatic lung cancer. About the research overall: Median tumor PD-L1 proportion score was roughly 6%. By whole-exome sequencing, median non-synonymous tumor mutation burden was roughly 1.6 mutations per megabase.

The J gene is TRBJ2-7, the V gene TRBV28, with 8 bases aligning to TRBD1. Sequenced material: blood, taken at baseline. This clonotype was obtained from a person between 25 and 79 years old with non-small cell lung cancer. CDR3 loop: CASSLFRTGREQYF. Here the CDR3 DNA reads TGTGCCAGCAGTCTCTTCCGGACAGGGCGCGAGCAGTACTTC. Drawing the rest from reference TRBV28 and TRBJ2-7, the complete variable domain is DVKVTQSSRYLVKRTGEKVFLECVQDMDHENMFWYRQDPGLGLRLIYFSYDVKMKEKGDIPEGYSVSREKKERFSLILESASTNQTSMYLCASSLFRTGREQYFGPGTRLTVT.